This T cell receptor (beta chain) was captured in a study of OX40 agonist ivuxolimab in advanced cancers. Study-level information: Prior anti-PD-1, anti-PD-L1 or anti-CTLA-4 therapy did not bar entry, and more than 35% had some.

Comments on this clone: Its antigen remains unknown.

Systemic immunosuppression or autoimmune disease history was grounds to exclude patients. Blood specimens came from baseline, cycle 4 day 1, and cycle 7 day 1. Data came from immunoSEQ multiplex PCR; TCRdb stores just in-frame clones and leaves some out. The sample has about 58,000 clones, 75% to 90% seen once. Whole-study results and caveats: At 0.1 to 3.0 mg/kg and by week 6, CD4+ and CD8+ T cells in the blood had expanded clonally.

The input for sequencing was CD4+ or CD8+ T cells sorted from blood, taken in a trial of the OX40 agonist ivuxolimab. This sequence was found in an adult with an advanced solid tumor such as melanoma, head and neck, liver or kidney cancer.

The CDR3 reads CASSGTRQGNQPQHF. The CDR3 DNA sequence: TGTGCCAGCAGTGGCACACGACAGGGAAATCAGCCCCAGCATTTT. The chain has TRBV6-6 and TRBJ1-5; 7 bases are a match to TRBD1. Trimming removed 5 bases from V and 4 bases from J; junction bases left unmatched: 8. CDR3 size: 15 residues. Germline values: CDR1 MNHNY, CDR2 SVGAGI (reference sequence).